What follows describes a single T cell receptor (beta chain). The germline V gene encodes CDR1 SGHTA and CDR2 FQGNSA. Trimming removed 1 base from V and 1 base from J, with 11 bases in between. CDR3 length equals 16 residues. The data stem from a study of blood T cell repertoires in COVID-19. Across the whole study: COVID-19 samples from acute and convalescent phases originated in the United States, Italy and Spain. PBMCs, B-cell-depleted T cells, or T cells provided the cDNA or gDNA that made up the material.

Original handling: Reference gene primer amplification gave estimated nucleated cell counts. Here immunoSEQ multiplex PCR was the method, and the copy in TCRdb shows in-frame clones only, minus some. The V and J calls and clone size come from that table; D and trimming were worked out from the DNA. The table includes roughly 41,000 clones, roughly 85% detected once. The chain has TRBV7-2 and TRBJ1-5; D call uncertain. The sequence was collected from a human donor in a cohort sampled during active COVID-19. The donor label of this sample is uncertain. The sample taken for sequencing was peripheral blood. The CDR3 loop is CASSLGQFRSNQPQHF. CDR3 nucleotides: TGTGCCAGCAGCTTAGGACAATTCCGAAGCAATCAGCCCCAGCATTTT.